Listed below are T cell receptor beta chains from one sample, sequenced in a study of T cells expressing NK-cell markers. TCRdb re-called the 5' RACE reads and gives one entry per CDR3 protein, without DNA. The table lists about 300,000 distinct CDR3 sequences, with about 4.2% in the top ten. The sequenced material came from blood T cells: a sorted CD56 or NKG2C T cell subset, CD4+ or CD8+ T cells, or bulk PBMC T cells (not recorded which). The receptors originated from a woman between 18 and 69 years old in good health. Both conserved end residues are part of each CDR3. Each record gives: V gene, J gene, CDR3 protein.

v_gene: TRBV4-3
j_gene: TRBJ2-1
CDR3aa: CASSSLAGGENEQFF

v_gene: TRBV12-3/TRBV12-4
j_gene: TRBJ1-5
CDR3aa: CASSLEVGAQHF

v_gene: TRBV20-1
j_gene: TRBJ2-5
CDR3aa: CSASIPGLETQYF

v_gene: TRBV20-1
j_gene: TRBJ2-4
CDR3aa: CSARDRGGIQYF

v_gene: TRBV4-3
j_gene: TRBJ2-3
CDR3aa: CASSHPTGQGGTDTQYF

v_gene: TRBV11-2
j_gene: TRBJ2-1
CDR3aa: CASSSRDRGLYNEQFF

v_gene: TRBV12-5
j_gene: TRBJ1-6
CDR3aa: CASGTGTGGSNSPLHF

v_gene: TRBV18
j_gene: TRBJ2-1
CDR3aa: CASSPDKSVREQFF

v_gene: TRBV7-8
j_gene: TRBJ1-1
CDR3aa: CASSSQGVRTEAFF

v_gene: TRBV5-1
j_gene: TRBJ2-1
CDR3aa: CASSPQVSGYNEQFF

v_gene: TRBV2
j_gene: TRBJ2-3
CDR3aa: CATRSEGLAGSTDTQYF

v_gene: TRBV7-2
j_gene: TRBJ1-1
CDR3aa: CASSLRVGETMNTEAFF

v_gene: TRBV20-1
j_gene: TRBJ2-1
CDR3aa: CSVPLLSSYNEQFF

v_gene: TRBV6-5
j_gene: TRBJ1-1
CDR3aa: CASSWTDRGTEAFF

v_gene: TRBV12-3/TRBV12-4
j_gene: TRBJ1-1
CDR3aa: CASSLRTGVWGAFF

v_gene: TRBV7-2
j_gene: TRBJ2-5
CDR3aa: CASRRGSQETQYF

v_gene: TRBV5-4
j_gene: TRBJ2-2
CDR3aa: CASSVPGLYTGELFF

v_gene: TRBV20-1
j_gene: TRBJ1-1
CDR3aa: CSASSGGSQPEAFF

v_gene: TRBV5-1
j_gene: TRBJ2-7
CDR3aa: CASRLGQYEQYF

v_gene: TRBV5-1
j_gene: TRBJ1-6
CDR3aa: CASSFQRENSPLHF

v_gene: TRBV5-4
j_gene: TRBJ2-5
CDR3aa: CASSPGLGQETQYF

v_gene: TRBV6-5
j_gene: TRBJ1-2
CDR3aa: CASSYIGGADGYTF

v_gene: TRBV7-2
j_gene: TRBJ2-5
CDR3aa: CASSPHSGSLTETQYF

v_gene: TRBV3-1
j_gene: TRBJ2-2
CDR3aa: CASSRTGLAGAGELFF

v_gene: TRBV6-1
j_gene: TRBJ1-5
CDR3aa: CASTRQDLSSQPQHF

v_gene: TRBV2
j_gene: TRBJ2-5
CDR3aa: CASSGEVLQETQYF

v_gene: TRBV5-1
j_gene: TRBJ2-3
CDR3aa: CASTLSSGRGDTQYF

v_gene: TRBV4-1
j_gene: TRBJ2-2
CDR3aa: CASSQRGGLNTGELFF

v_gene: TRBV14
j_gene: TRBJ2-1
CDR3aa: CASSLPNPRDPQGNEQFF